The source of this T cell receptor (beta chain) is a study of early T cells in non-severe SARS-CoV-2 infection. Study at large: Alpha and beta chains were unpaired, from unsorted whole-blood bulk RNA.

Points from the study as a whole: VDJdb-based annotation leaned toward anti-spike CD8 responses and missed private and CD4 specificities.

V lost 1 base and J 5 bases, leaving 9 bases between the germline ends. The CDR3 is made up of 13 amino acids. This clonotype was seen ten or more times. The antigen is not known. In the library, individual cDNA molecules carried attached unique molecular identifiers. TCRdb re-called the 5' RACE reads with MiXCR, one entry per CDR3 protein. The sample consists of 70,000 or so distinct CDR3 sequences, around 12% of them appearing once. The chain employs TRBV12-3 or TRBV12-4 and TRBJ2-7; TRBD2 might be the D (6 bases). Sequenced input: whole blood. The receptor was isolated from an adult who was a healthcare worker with PCR-confirmed SARS-CoV-2 infection or an uninfected control (not recorded which). The CDR3 region has the DNA TGTGCCAGCAGTTTAGACGGGGAGGACGAGCAGTACTTC. This gives the protein CASSLDGEDEQYF.